This record covers a single T cell receptor beta chain. Its antigen is still unknown. A much larger clone lies one base from this, so it may be a read error. These data originate in a study of breast tumors, draining lymph nodes, adjacent tissues. Axillary draining lymph nodes of breast cancer patients supplied the node samples. General observations from the study: Most tumor T cells seemingly derive from lymph node, then expand in tumor. Tumor repertoires ranked between lymph nodes and nontumor tissue in diversity, with V and J gene preferences.

Germline V gene sequence: CDR1 SGHAT, CDR2 FQNNGV. There are 16 residues in the CDR3. TCRdb ran MiXCR on the multiplex PCR reads and lists one entry per CDR3 protein. Of about 200,000 distinct CDR3 sequences listed, roughly a third are singletons. The clonotype comes from a female donor with breast cancer. Some clones in this sample may be carry-over from other donors' samples. V and J are TRBV11-2 and TRBJ2-3; D is tentatively TRBD1 or TRBD2 (6 bases each). The sample consisted of axillary lymph node tissue. CDR3 nucleotide sequence: TGTGCCAGCAGCTTAGATCTTCTGGGGGGCACAGATATGCAGTATTTT. Translated, it gives CASSLDLLGGTDMQYF. The full variable domain, with the rest looked up from reference TRBV11-2 and TRBJ2-3, is EAGVAQSPRYKIIEKRQSVAFWCNPISGHATLYWYQQILGQGPKLLIQFQNNGVVDDSQLPKDRFSAERLKGVDSTLKIQPAKLEDSAVYLCASSLDLLGGTDMQYFGPGTRLTVL.